This T cell receptor beta chain was identified during a study of T-cell memory formation after mild COVID-19 (dated by TCRdb to the early 2020s). Background for the entire study: TCR sequence clusters from the two donors were found to be largely donor specific. T-cell clones expanding and contracting after mild COVID-19 in a couple of donors were tracked by longitudinal TCRalpha and TCRbeta repertoire sequencing. The cohort was made up of two young adult volunteers, one female and one male, who were previously healthy.

Regarding this clonotype: Its recognized antigen is unknown. No base-level quality is on record; no much larger clone is a single base apart.

Ficoll-Paque density gradient centrifugation was the method used to isolate PBMCs. Relative to germline, V is 4 bases shorter and J is 6 bases shorter, with 12 bases between their ends. Its CDR3 holds 14 amino acids, cysteine through phenylalanine. Only CDR3 DNA is held: 42 bases, read in frame from base 1. CDR1 and CDR2 (SEHNR, FQNEAQ) derive from the germline V gene (reference sequence). Overall study outcomes, separate from this receptor: From day 15 to 85, contracting clones showed balanced CD4/CD8 phenotypes, whereas a second wave of clones that expanded from day 15 to 37 leaned towards CD4+. Some responding clones were detected in pre-infection memory, which suggested that pre-existing cross-reactive memory T cells had joined the SARS-CoV-2 response. The second-wave clones that peaked on day 37 were not confirmed to be SARS-CoV-2 specific. The study included only a couple of mild cases, and larger cohorts that include severe cases with pre-infection samples were judged to be necessary. Contracting CD4+ clones turned up mainly in the CM and EM memory subsets, whereas EMRA was where CD8+ clones were enriched.

The run used an Illumina NovaSeq 6000. TCRalpha and TCRbeta cDNA libraries were built by 5'RACE with constant-segment primers, adding sample barcodes and unique molecular identifiers. RNA was extracted from every sample with Trizol reagent. Amplification of the libraries took two PCR steps, and the second step added a second sample barcode plus Illumina TruSeq adapters. Libraries were sequenced on an Illumina NovaSeq with 2 x 150 bp paired-end reads. The authors' analysis ran thus. Reads were demultiplexed and collapsed into UMI-guided consensus sequences with migec v1.2.7. With mixcr v2.1.11, UMI consensuses were aligned to TRA and TRB V and J templates and assembled into clonotypes. Expanded or contracted clonotypes were those called significant by both edgeR and NoisET, with noise models trained on biological replicates. edgeR calls used a false discovery rate-adjusted p below 0.01 and a log2 fold-change threshold of 1. As an exploratory analysis of dynamics, PCA with hierarchical clustering was applied to max-normalized trajectories of the 1000 most abundant clonotypes. Separately sequenced CD4+ and CD8+ repertoires were used to assign the CD4 or CD8 phenotype of responding clones. In TCRdb, the public reads were trimmed at Q25 with fastp and aligned with MiXCR, with productive beta chains retained. Each record represents a unique CDR3 protein, reported with the most common genes and DNA among its rows. TCRdb, rather than the study authors, made the V and J calls. This sample holds some 180,000 distinct CDR3 sequences; 15% to 20% were observed only once. The ten biggest clones cover 3.9% of the sample.

This receptor was taken from a man in his late teens or twenties who had mild COVID-19 (a few samples of this study predate the infection). The sample titles of this study are shuffled in the database, so cell type and time point are left out; the donor was told from shared clones. The sequence is built from TRBV7-9 and TRBJ2-2; the D segment could be TRBD1, given 6 matching bases. Sequencing was done on a sample of PBMCs or a T cell subset sorted from them (not recorded which). The nucleotide sequence reads as follows: TGTGCCAGCAGCTCGATGGGGGCCGCCGGGGAGCTGTTTTTT. Translated, this gives CASSSMGAAGELFF.